Listed below are T cell receptor beta chains from one sample, sequenced in a study of radiotherapy plus CTLA-4 blockade in lung cancer. Repertoires were generated with immunoSEQ multiplex PCR, while TCRdb's copy carries only in-frame clones and drops some. The sample has about 98,000 clones, approximately 78% seen once. The sample here was peripheral blood, taken from a patient treated with radiotherapy plus ipilimumab. These receptors all come from a human donor with non-small cell lung cancer who had a partial response to radiotherapy plus ipilimumab. CDR3s include the opening cysteine and the closing phenylalanine or tryptophan. Each record gives: CDR3 protein, CDR3 DNA, J gene, clone size, V gene, D gene. The D gene is left open where the match is weak. A row's size may be missing; if present it is once, few, many or a size class.

CDR3 protein: CASRPTGMSQPQHF
CDR3 DNA: TGTGCCAGCAGACCTACAGGGATGAGTCAGCCCCAGCATTTT
J gene: TRBJ1-5
clone size: -
V gene: TRBV2
D gene: -

CDR3 protein: CASSQGLAGAADTQYF
CDR3 DNA: TGTGCCAGCAGCCAGGGACTAGCGGGAGCCGCAGATACGCAGTATTTT
J gene: TRBJ2-3
clone size: -
V gene: TRBV7-9
D gene: TRBD2

CDR3 protein: CASSPHRRNTGELFF
CDR3 DNA: TGTGCCAGTAGTCCCCACAGGCGGAACACCGGGGAGCTGTTTTTT
J gene: TRBJ2-2
clone size: -
V gene: TRBV19
D gene: -

CDR3 protein: CASSLKSTSGEAKQYF
CDR3 DNA: TGCGCCAGCAGCTTGAAGTCGACTAGCGGGGAGGCGAAGCAGTACTTC
J gene: TRBJ2-7
clone size: -
V gene: TRBV5-1
D gene: TRBD2

CDR3 protein: CASSPGTYNQHNEQFF
CDR3 DNA: TGTGCCAGCAGCCCGGGGACTTACAATCAGCACAATGAGCAGTTCTTC
J gene: TRBJ2-1
clone size: -
V gene: TRBV9
D gene: -

CDR3 protein: CASSLGGGEGQPQHF
CDR3 DNA: TGTGCCAGCAGCTTAGGCGGGGGTGAAGGGCAGCCCCAGCATTTT
J gene: TRBJ1-5
clone size: -
V gene: TRBV11-1
D gene: -

CDR3 protein: CASSLTGSNQPQHF
CDR3 DNA: TGTGCCAGCAGCCTGACAGGGAGCAATCAGCCCCAGCATTTT
J gene: TRBJ1-5
clone size: -
V gene: TRBV11-3
D gene: TRBD1

CDR3 protein: CASSNREETSDSYEQYF
CDR3 DNA: TGTGCCAGCAGCAATCGGGAGGAGACTAGCGACTCCTACGAGCAGTACTTC
J gene: TRBJ2-7
clone size: -
V gene: TRBV21-1
D gene: -

CDR3 protein: CASSLDFISGRNTGELFF
CDR3 DNA: TGTGCCAGCAGCCTAGATTTCATTAGCGGGAGGAACACCGGGGAGCTGTTTTTT
J gene: TRBJ2-2
clone size: -
V gene: TRBV9
D gene: TRBD2

CDR3 protein: CASSPDRSGRSYNEQFF
CDR3 DNA: TGTGCCAGCTCACCAGATCGGAGCGGGAGGTCCTACAATGAGCAGTTCTTC
J gene: TRBJ2-1
clone size: -
V gene: TRBV18
D gene: TRBD2

CDR3 protein: CASGSTGGYQPQHF
CDR3 DNA: TGTGCTAGTGGTTCCACAGGGGGCTATCAGCCCCAGCATTTT
J gene: TRBJ1-5
clone size: -
V gene: TRBV12-5
D gene: TRBD1

CDR3 protein: CASRGVDSSNEQFF
CDR3 DNA: TGCGCCAGCAGGGGAGTAGATTCTTCGAATGAGCAGTTCTTC
J gene: TRBJ2-1
clone size: -
V gene: TRBV5-1
D gene: -

CDR3 protein: CASSIQPIAGTETQYF
CDR3 DNA: TGTGCCAGCTCCATTCAGCCTATAGCGGGAACAGAGACCCAGTACTTC
J gene: TRBJ2-5
clone size: once
V gene: TRBV18
D gene: TRBD2

CDR3 protein: CASRTQSSGANVLTF
CDR3 DNA: TGTGCCAGTAGAACACAGAGCTCTGGGGCCAACGTCCTGACTTTC
J gene: TRBJ2-6
clone size: -
V gene: TRBV19
D gene: -

CDR3 protein: CASSTGLVGYF
CDR3 DNA: TGTGCCAGCAGTACCGGACTAGTTGGGTATTTT
J gene: TRBJ2-3
clone size: few
V gene: TRBV28
D gene: TRBD2

CDR3 protein: CASSLATGGALPFPYEQYF
CDR3 DNA: TGTGCCAGCAGCTTGGCTACAGGGGGCGCCCTCCCCTTCCCCTACGAGCAGTACTTC
J gene: TRBJ2-7
clone size: -
V gene: TRBV5-6
D gene: TRBD1

CDR3 protein: CASSPKGDRHQPQHF
CDR3 DNA: TGTGCCAGTAGTCCTAAGGGGGACAGACATCAGCCCCAGCATTTT
J gene: TRBJ1-5
clone size: few
V gene: TRBV19
D gene: TRBD1

CDR3 protein: CASSLAGTGIRELFF
CDR3 DNA: TGTGCCAGCAGCTTAGCCGGGACAGGGATTCGGGAGCTGTTTTTT
J gene: TRBJ2-2
clone size: -
V gene: TRBV11-2
D gene: TRBD1

CDR3 protein: CASRQGTGELFF
CDR3 DNA: TGTGCCAGCCGGCAGGGAACCGGGGAGCTGTTTTTT
J gene: TRBJ2-2
clone size: -
V gene: TRBV19
D gene: -

CDR3 protein: CAWSEGQDYGYTF
CDR3 DNA: TGTGCCTGGAGCGAGGGACAAGACTATGGCTACACCTTC
J gene: TRBJ1-2
clone size: few
V gene: TRBV30
D gene: -

CDR3 protein: CASSPYIGELFF
CDR3 DNA: TGTGCCAGCTCACCTTATATCGGGGAGCTGTTTTTT
J gene: TRBJ2-2
clone size: -
V gene: TRBV18
D gene: -

CDR3 protein: CASSFGLADSYNEQFF
CDR3 DNA: TGTGCCAGCAGTTTTGGACTAGCGGACTCCTACAATGAGCAGTTCTTC
J gene: TRBJ2-1
clone size: few
V gene: TRBV27
D gene: TRBD2

CDR3 protein: CASSSRGREGGYTF
CDR3 DNA: TGCGCCAGCAGCTCCAGGGGGCGAGAAGGTGGCTACACCTTC
J gene: TRBJ1-2
clone size: -
V gene: TRBV5-1
D gene: TRBD1

CDR3 protein: CASSQPTSGRDNEQFF
CDR3 DNA: TGCGCCAGCAGCCAGCCGACTAGCGGGAGGGACAATGAGCAGTTCTTC
J gene: TRBJ2-1
clone size: -
V gene: TRBV4-1
D gene: TRBD2

CDR3 protein: CASSSRAGGSLTDTQYF
CDR3 DNA: TGCGCCAGCAGCTCTAGAGCGGGAGGAAGCCTCACAGATACGCAGTATTTT
J gene: TRBJ2-3
clone size: -
V gene: TRBV5-1
D gene: TRBD2

CDR3 protein: CAGRERFDQPQHF
CDR3 DNA: TGTGCCGGCAGAGAGCGGTTCGATCAGCCCCAGCATTTT
J gene: TRBJ1-5
clone size: few
V gene: TRBV6-5
D gene: -

CDR3 protein: CASSVAGSSGNTIYF
CDR3 DNA: TGTGCCAGCAGCGTAGCTGGGAGCTCTGGAAACACCATATATTTT
J gene: TRBJ1-3
clone size: -
V gene: TRBV9
D gene: -

CDR3 protein: CASRGQSNTEAFF
CDR3 DNA: TGTGCCAGTCGAGGACAGTCGAACACTGAAGCTTTCTTT
J gene: TRBJ1-1
clone size: -
V gene: TRBV19
D gene: -

CDR3 protein: CATSPDSYEQYF
CDR3 DNA: TGTGCCACCAGCCCAGACAGCTACGAGCAGTACTTC
J gene: TRBJ2-7
clone size: once
V gene: TRBV15
D gene: -

CDR3 protein: CASGLVSGSGSYNEQFF
CDR3 DNA: TGTGCTAGTGGTTTGGTAAGCGGGAGCGGCTCCTACAATGAGCAGTTCTTC
J gene: TRBJ2-1
clone size: few
V gene: TRBV12-5
D gene: TRBD2

CDR3 protein: CASREGEVSNEQFF
CDR3 DNA: TGTGCCAGCAGGGAAGGGGAGGTTAGCAATGAGCAGTTCTTC
J gene: TRBJ2-1
clone size: -
V gene: TRBV28
D gene: -

CDR3 protein: CASSTRQTSPADTQYF
CDR3 DNA: TGTGCCAGCAGTACCCGACAGACTTCACCCGCAGATACGCAGTATTTT
J gene: TRBJ2-3
clone size: -
V gene: TRBV27
D gene: -

CDR3 protein: CAWSAGGYPQYF
CDR3 DNA: TGTGCCTGGAGTGCAGGGGGCTACCCCCAGTACTTC
J gene: TRBJ2-5
clone size: -
V gene: TRBV30
D gene: TRBD1

CDR3 protein: CASSRRTSRGDEQYF
CDR3 DNA: TGTGCCAGCAGCCGGAGGACTAGCAGGGGGGACGAGCAGTACTTC
J gene: TRBJ2-7
clone size: few
V gene: TRBV14
D gene: -

CDR3 protein: CASSLIVQRETGGTDTQYF
CDR3 DNA: TGTGCCAGCAGTTTAATCGTCCAGCGGGAGACGGGGGGAACAGATACGCAGTATTTT
J gene: TRBJ2-3
clone size: -
V gene: TRBV28
D gene: TRBD2

CDR3 protein: CASRKAVRHNEQFF
CDR3 DNA: TGTGCCAGCAGAAAGGCGGTGAGGCACAATGAGCAGTTCTTC
J gene: TRBJ2-1
clone size: few
V gene: TRBV2
D gene: -

CDR3 protein: CASSFRPGQQETQYF
CDR3 DNA: TGTGCCAGCAGCTTCCGCCCGGGACAGCAAGAGACCCAGTACTTC
J gene: TRBJ2-5
clone size: -
V gene: TRBV7-8
D gene: TRBD1

CDR3 protein: CASSLYGYAGYTF
CDR3 DNA: TGTGCCAGCAGTTTATACGGGTACGCGGGCTACACCTTC
J gene: TRBJ1-2
clone size: -
V gene: TRBV27
D gene: -

CDR3 protein: CASSLVGRGERNTIYF
CDR3 DNA: TGTGCCAGCAGTTTAGTGGGACGGGGGGAGAGAAACACCATATATTTT
J gene: TRBJ1-3
clone size: once
V gene: TRBV28
D gene: -